The rows below give T cell receptor beta chains drawn from one sample of a study of blood T cell repertoires in COVID-19. Assay used: immunoSEQ multiplex PCR; TCRdb lists only in-frame clones, some missing. Of about 130,000 clones in the sample, 90% are singletons; the top ten hold about 4.6%. The material sequenced was peripheral blood. The receptors originated from a man between 60 and 70 years old with COVID-19, enrolled during active disease. Both conserved end residues are part of each CDR3. The order of the fields is clone size, D gene, V gene, J gene, CDR3 DNA, CDR3 protein. A D gene is named only where the DNA matches it firmly. Not all rows give a size; the values are once, few, many and, for expanded clones, a class.

clone_size: .
d_call: .
v_call: TRBV10-3
j_call: TRBJ1-2
cdr3_nt: TGTGCCATCAGTGCTGACTATGGCTACACCTTC
cdr3_aa: CAISADYGYTF

clone_size: .
d_call: .
v_call: TRBV7-6
j_call: TRBJ1-2
cdr3_nt: TGTGCCAGCAGCTCAGGGGCAGGGTGGGAAAACTATGGCTACACCTTC
cdr3_aa: CASSSGAGWENYGYTF

clone_size: .
d_call: TRBD2
v_call: TRBV5-1
j_call: TRBJ2-1
cdr3_nt: TGCGCCAGCAGCGAGGGACTAGCGGGATACAATGAGCAGTTCTTC
cdr3_aa: CASSEGLAGYNEQFF

clone_size: .
d_call: .
v_call: TRBV5-1
j_call: TRBJ2-3
cdr3_nt: TGCGCCAGCAGCTTGAGTAGCGAGAGCACAGATACGCAGTATTTT
cdr3_aa: CASSLSSESTDTQYF

clone_size: .
d_call: TRBD2
v_call: TRBV11-1
j_call: TRBJ2-1
cdr3_nt: TGTGCCAGCAGCTCCATTTCCCCAGCGGGGTACAATGAGCAGTTCTTC
cdr3_aa: CASSSISPAGYNEQFF

clone_size: .
d_call: TRBD2
v_call: TRBV5-1
j_call: TRBJ2-7
cdr3_nt: TGCGCCAGCAGCTTGGCCTTGGGCGGGAGTCAATACGAGCAGTACTTC
cdr3_aa: CASSLALGGSQYEQYF

clone_size: .
d_call: TRBD1
v_call: TRBV5-5
j_call: TRBJ1-4
cdr3_nt: TGTGCCAGCAGCTCGGACAGGGGAGGTGAAAAACTGTTTTTT
cdr3_aa: CASSSDRGGEKLFF

clone_size: .
d_call: .
v_call: TRBV9
j_call: TRBJ2-3
cdr3_nt: TGTGCCAGCAGCACTTATGCCGTAGTCACAGATACGCAGTATTTT
cdr3_aa: CASSTYAVVTDTQYF

clone_size: .
d_call: .
v_call: TRBV12-3/TRBV12-4
j_call: TRBJ2-1
cdr3_nt: TGTGCCAGCAGTTTAGGCGGCGTGAATGAGCAGTTCTTC
cdr3_aa: CASSLGGVNEQFF

clone_size: .
d_call: .
v_call: TRBV6-5
j_call: TRBJ1-3
cdr3_nt: TGTGCCAGCAGTATGGGCCCTCTCTCTGGAAACACCATATATTTT
cdr3_aa: CASSMGPLSGNTIYF

clone_size: .
d_call: TRBD1
v_call: TRBV5-1
j_call: TRBJ1-5
cdr3_nt: TGCGCCAGCAGCTTGGATGGGACAGGGACTCAGCCCCAGCATTTT
cdr3_aa: CASSLDGTGTQPQHF

clone_size: .
d_call: TRBD1
v_call: TRBV28
j_call: TRBJ1-1
cdr3_nt: TGTGCCAGCAGTTGGGACAGGGGCACTGAAGCTTTCTTT
cdr3_aa: CASSWDRGTEAFF

clone_size: .
d_call: TRBD1
v_call: TRBV5-4
j_call: TRBJ1-6
cdr3_nt: TGTGCCAGCAGCTTGGCCCAGGGGGGAGATTCACCCCTCCACTTT
cdr3_aa: CASSLAQGGDSPLHF

clone_size: .
d_call: .
v_call: TRBV6-1
j_call: TRBJ2-3
cdr3_nt: TGTGCCAGCAGTGCGCCCTGGGGGCTCGGCAATCAGCCCCAGTATTTT
cdr3_aa: CASSAPWGLGNQPQYF

clone_size: once
d_call: .
v_call: TRBV15
j_call: TRBJ2-1
cdr3_nt: TGTGCCACCAGCAGAGCTTTGTGGGAGAGCTCCTACAATGAGCAGTTCTTC
cdr3_aa: CATSRALWESSYNEQFF

clone_size: .
d_call: TRBD1
v_call: TRBV5-1
j_call: TRBJ1-3
cdr3_nt: TGCGCCAGTGGACAGGGGGACAACTCTGGAAACACCATATATTTT
cdr3_aa: CASGQGDNSGNTIYF

clone_size: once
d_call: .
v_call: TRBV27
j_call: TRBJ2-2
cdr3_nt: TGTGCCAGCAGTTCATCCGGGACAAACTATTTGTCGCTGTTTTTT
cdr3_aa: CASSSSGTNYLSLFF

clone_size: .
d_call: .
v_call: TRBV7-3
j_call: TRBJ2-1
cdr3_nt: TGTGCCAGCAGCTTAGGACGGGACAACAATGAGCAGTTCTTC
cdr3_aa: CASSLGRDNNEQFF

clone_size: once
d_call: .
v_call: TRBV12-3/TRBV12-4
j_call: TRBJ2-1
cdr3_nt: TGTGCCAGCAGTCCAGAGGCTGAGCAGTTCTTC
cdr3_aa: CASSPEAEQFF

clone_size: .
d_call: .
v_call: TRBV28
j_call: TRBJ2-6
cdr3_nt: TGTGCCAGCAGTTTATTATCAGGGGCCGGGGCCAACGTCCTGACTTTC
cdr3_aa: CASSLLSGAGANVLTF

clone_size: .
d_call: TRBD1
v_call: TRBV27
j_call: TRBJ2-7
cdr3_nt: TGTGCCAGCCGAGCCGGGACAGCGACCTACGAGCAGTACTTC
cdr3_aa: CASRAGTATYEQYF

clone_size: .
d_call: .
v_call: TRBV28
j_call: TRBJ2-5
cdr3_nt: TGTGCCAGCAGTTCAGGGCCAGAGACCCAGTACTTC
cdr3_aa: CASSSGPETQYF

clone_size: .
d_call: TRBD1
v_call: TRBV6-5
j_call: TRBJ2-2
cdr3_nt: TGTGCCAGCAGCGCCGGGACAGGGGTTGGGGAGCTGTTTTTT
cdr3_aa: CASSAGTGVGELFF

clone_size: .
d_call: .
v_call: TRBV7-9
j_call: TRBJ2-7
cdr3_nt: TGTGCCAGCAGCGCAGGACTGTCCGAGCAGTACTTC
cdr3_aa: CASSAGLSEQYF

clone_size: .
d_call: .
v_call: TRBV19
j_call: TRBJ1-1
cdr3_nt: TGTGCCAGTACTTCTCTAATAGCAGGGTTGGGGGGCACTGAAGCTTTCTTT
cdr3_aa: CASTSLIAGLGGTEAFF

clone_size: .
d_call: TRBD2
v_call: TRBV7-9
j_call: TRBJ2-1
cdr3_nt: TGTGCCAGCAGCTTAGCCTGGGGAGGGCCCGACAATGAGCAGTTCTTC
cdr3_aa: CASSLAWGGPDNEQFF

clone_size: .
d_call: TRBD1
v_call: TRBV12-3/TRBV12-4
j_call: TRBJ1-6
cdr3_nt: TGTGCCAGCAGCGCGACAGGGCGCGGACCCCTCCACTTT
cdr3_aa: CASSATGRGPLHF

clone_size: .
d_call: TRBD1
v_call: TRBV18
j_call: TRBJ1-1
cdr3_nt: TGTGCCAGCTCACCGCCAGGGGGCGGGCGCACTGAAGCTTTCTTT
cdr3_aa: CASSPPGGGRTEAFF

clone_size: once
d_call: .
v_call: TRBV3-1/TRBV3-2
j_call: TRBJ2-7
cdr3_nt: TGTGCCAGCAGCCAAGATGGGAGCCAGGGGAGCTACGAGCAGTACTTC
cdr3_aa: CASSQDGSQGSYEQYF

clone_size: .
d_call: TRBD2
v_call: TRBV2
j_call: TRBJ2-5
cdr3_nt: TGTGCCAGCAGAACTAGCGGGAGTGTGGAGACCCAGTACTTC
cdr3_aa: CASRTSGSVETQYF

clone_size: .
d_call: TRBD2
v_call: TRBV6-2/TRBV6-3
j_call: TRBJ2-2
cdr3_nt: TGTGCCAGCAGTTTGGCAGGGACTAGCTACACCGGGGAGCTGTTTTTT
cdr3_aa: CASSLAGTSYTGELFF

clone_size: .
d_call: .
v_call: TRBV6-1
j_call: TRBJ1-5
cdr3_nt: TGTGCCAGCAGTGAAGCCTGGGCCAATCAGCCCCAGCATTTT
cdr3_aa: CASSEAWANQPQHF

clone_size: .
d_call: TRBD1
v_call: TRBV10-2
j_call: TRBJ2-7
cdr3_nt: TGCGCCAGCAGTGCGACAGGGATTTACGAGCAGTACTTC
cdr3_aa: CASSATGIYEQYF

clone_size: .
d_call: .
v_call: TRBV5-5
j_call: TRBJ1-1
cdr3_nt: TGTGCCAGCAGCTTATCGGGGATAGAATGGGCTGAAGCTTTCTTT
cdr3_aa: CASSLSGIEWAEAFF

clone_size: .
d_call: .
v_call: TRBV29-1
j_call: TRBJ2-5
cdr3_nt: TGCAGCGTTGCTCAGGGACAAGAGACCCAGTACTTC
cdr3_aa: CSVAQGQETQYF

clone_size: .
d_call: TRBD1
v_call: TRBV24-1
j_call: TRBJ2-5
cdr3_nt: TGTGCCACCAGTCAGGACAGGGTTGTGGAGACCCAGTACTTC
cdr3_aa: CATSQDRVVETQYF

clone_size: .
d_call: TRBD2
v_call: TRBV11-3
j_call: TRBJ2-7
cdr3_nt: TGTGCCAGCAGCTTTGCTAGCGGGAGATATGAGCAGTACTTC
cdr3_aa: CASSFASGRYEQYF

clone_size: .
d_call: .
v_call: TRBV11-2
j_call: TRBJ2-5
cdr3_nt: TGTGCCAGCAGCTTACCAGAAGAGACCCAGTACTTC
cdr3_aa: CASSLPEETQYF

clone_size: .
d_call: TRBD2
v_call: TRBV28
j_call: TRBJ2-7
cdr3_nt: TGTGCCAGCAGTTCCCCCGGGAGGGCCCACGAGCAGTACTTC
cdr3_aa: CASSSPGRAHEQYF

clone_size: .
d_call: TRBD2
v_call: TRBV6-5
j_call: TRBJ2-1
cdr3_nt: TGTGCCAGCAGACCTTTTAGCGGGAGGTTCAATGAGCAGTTCTTC
cdr3_aa: CASRPFSGRFNEQFF

clone_size: .
d_call: .
v_call: TRBV7-3
j_call: TRBJ1-1
cdr3_nt: TGTGCCAGCAGCTTAACTACAATCACTGAAGCTTTCTTT
cdr3_aa: CASSLTTITEAFF

clone_size: .
d_call: .
v_call: TRBV19
j_call: TRBJ1-4
cdr3_nt: TGTGCCAGTAGTAAGGGGGGGACACCTGAAAAACTGTTTTTT
cdr3_aa: CASSKGGTPEKLFF

clone_size: once
d_call: .
v_call: TRBV11-3
j_call: TRBJ2-7
cdr3_nt: TGTGCCACCGCAGGGGACGGCGAGCAGTACTTC
cdr3_aa: CATAGDGEQYF

clone_size: .
d_call: .
v_call: TRBV10-3
j_call: TRBJ1-2
cdr3_nt: TGTGCCATCAGTGAGAGCCTCAACTATGGCTACACCTTC
cdr3_aa: CAISESLNYGYTF

clone_size: .
d_call: .
v_call: TRBV6-6
j_call: TRBJ1-2
cdr3_nt: TGTGCCAGCACCAAGAGAGGGGAGGCGTCACATGGCTACACCTTC
cdr3_aa: CASTKRGEASHGYTF

clone_size: many
d_call: TRBD2
v_call: TRBV7-9
j_call: TRBJ2-1
cdr3_nt: TGTGCCAGCAGCTTAGACCCCGGGCTAGCGGCCTACAATGAGCAGTTCTTC
cdr3_aa: CASSLDPGLAAYNEQFF

clone_size: .
d_call: TRBD2
v_call: TRBV7-6
j_call: TRBJ2-1
cdr3_nt: TGTGCCAGCAGCTTAACGAGGGGGCGGGTAGCGGGAGGGCAGCATGAGCAGTTCTTC
cdr3_aa: CASSLTRGRVAGGQHEQFF

clone_size: .
d_call: TRBD1
v_call: TRBV9
j_call: TRBJ1-4
cdr3_nt: TGTGCCAGCAGTTCGGGACAGGGGAATGAAAAACTGTTTTTT
cdr3_aa: CASSSGQGNEKLFF

clone_size: .
d_call: TRBD2
v_call: TRBV5-1
j_call: TRBJ2-5
cdr3_nt: TGCGCCAGCAGCGGGACTAGCGGTCTAGAGACCCAGTACTTC
cdr3_aa: CASSGTSGLETQYF

clone_size: .
d_call: .
v_call: TRBV27
j_call: TRBJ1-1
cdr3_nt: TGTGCCAGCACCTCACTTGGGCTCAACACTGAAGCTTTCTTT
cdr3_aa: CASTSLGLNTEAFF

clone_size: .
d_call: .
v_call: TRBV28
j_call: TRBJ2-1
cdr3_nt: TGTGCCAGCAGTTTAAGCCCTAGCGCCAATGAGCAGTTCTTC
cdr3_aa: CASSLSPSANEQFF

clone_size: once
d_call: .
v_call: TRBV19
j_call: TRBJ1-4
cdr3_nt: TGTGCCAGTAGGGACTCGGTCGGGGAAAAACTGTTTTTT
cdr3_aa: CASRDSVGEKLFF

clone_size: .
d_call: TRBD1
v_call: TRBV28
j_call: TRBJ1-5
cdr3_nt: TGTGCCAGCAGTCCGGACAGGAGCAATCAGCCCCAGCATTTT
cdr3_aa: CASSPDRSNQPQHF

clone_size: .
d_call: TRBD1
v_call: TRBV19
j_call: TRBJ2-7
cdr3_nt: TGTGCCAGTAGTATAGGACAGGGGGCGCAGGAGCAGTACTTC
cdr3_aa: CASSIGQGAQEQYF

clone_size: .
d_call: .
v_call: TRBV6-5
j_call: TRBJ1-1
cdr3_nt: TGTGCCAGCAGTTACTCGACGATAACAGGGCATTTGAAAGCTTTCTTT
cdr3_aa: CASSYSTITGHLKAFF

clone_size: .
d_call: TRBD2
v_call: TRBV9
j_call: TRBJ2-3
cdr3_nt: TGTGCCAGCAGCGTAGGCGGACTAGCGGGATTTACAGATACGCAGTATTTT
cdr3_aa: CASSVGGLAGFTDTQYF

clone_size: .
d_call: TRBD2
v_call: TRBV28
j_call: TRBJ2-7
cdr3_nt: TGTGCCAGCAGTCCTACTAGCGGGGGTACCTACGAGCAGTACTTC
cdr3_aa: CASSPTSGGTYEQYF